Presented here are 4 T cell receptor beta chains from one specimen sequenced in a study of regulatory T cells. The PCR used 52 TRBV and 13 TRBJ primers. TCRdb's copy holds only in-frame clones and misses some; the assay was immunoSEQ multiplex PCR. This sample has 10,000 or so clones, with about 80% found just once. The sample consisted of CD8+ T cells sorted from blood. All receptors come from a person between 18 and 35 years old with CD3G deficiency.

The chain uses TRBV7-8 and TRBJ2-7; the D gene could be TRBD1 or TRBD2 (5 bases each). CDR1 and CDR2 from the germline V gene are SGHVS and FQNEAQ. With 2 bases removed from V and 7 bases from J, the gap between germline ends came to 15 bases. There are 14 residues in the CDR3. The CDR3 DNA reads TGTGCCAGCAGCTTACTAGGGGTGGCGGGTGAGCAGTACTTC. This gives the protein CASSLLGVAGEQYF. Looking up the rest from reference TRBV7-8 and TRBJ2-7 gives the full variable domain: GAGVSQSPRYKVAKRGQDVALRCDPISGHVSLFWYQQALGQGPEFLTYFQNEAQLDKSGLPSDRFFAERPEGSVSTLKIQRTQQEDSAVYLCASSLLGVAGEQYFGPGTRLTVT.

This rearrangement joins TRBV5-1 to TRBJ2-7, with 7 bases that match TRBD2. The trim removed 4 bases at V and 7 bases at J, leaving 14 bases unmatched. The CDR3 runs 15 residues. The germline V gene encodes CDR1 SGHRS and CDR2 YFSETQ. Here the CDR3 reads CASSAGREEEGEQYF. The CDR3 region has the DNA TGCGCCAGCAGCGCTGGCCGGGAGGAGGAAGGGGAGCAGTACTTC.

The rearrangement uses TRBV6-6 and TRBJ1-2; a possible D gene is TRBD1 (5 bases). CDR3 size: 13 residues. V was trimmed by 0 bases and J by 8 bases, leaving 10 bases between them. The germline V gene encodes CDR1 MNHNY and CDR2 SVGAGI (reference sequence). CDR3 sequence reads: CASSYSQGGGYTF. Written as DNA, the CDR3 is TGTGCCAGCAGTTACTCGCAGGGTGGAGGCTACACCTTC.

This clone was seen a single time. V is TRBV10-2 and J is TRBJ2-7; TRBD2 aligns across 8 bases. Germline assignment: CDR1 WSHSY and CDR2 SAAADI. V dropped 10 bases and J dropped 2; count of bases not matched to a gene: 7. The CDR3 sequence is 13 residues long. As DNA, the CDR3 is TGCGCCACCTCGGGGGGGCTAACCTACGAGCAGTACTTC. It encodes CATSGGLTYEQYF.